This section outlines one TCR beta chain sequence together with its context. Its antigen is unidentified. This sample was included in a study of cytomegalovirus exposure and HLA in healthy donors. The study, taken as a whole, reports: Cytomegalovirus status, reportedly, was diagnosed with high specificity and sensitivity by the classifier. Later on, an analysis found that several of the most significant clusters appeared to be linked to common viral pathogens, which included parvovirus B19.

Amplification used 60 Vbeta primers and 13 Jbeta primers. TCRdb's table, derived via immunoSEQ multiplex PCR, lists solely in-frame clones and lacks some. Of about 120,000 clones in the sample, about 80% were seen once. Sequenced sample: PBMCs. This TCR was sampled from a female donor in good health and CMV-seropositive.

CDR3 residues: CASRTLAGGVHEQYF. In DNA form, the CDR3 reads TGTGCCAGCAGAACCCTAGCGGGGGGGGTCCACGAGCAGTACTTC. The genes are TRBV6-5 and TRBJ2-7, with TRBD2 identical over 12 bases. Germline loops: CDR1 MNHEY, CDR2 SVGAGI. The V gene end was trimmed by 6 bases and the J gene end by 5 bases; junction bases not matched to a gene: 8. The CDR3 is 15 amino acids.